This is a list of T cell receptor beta chains from one sample in a study of blood T cells in healthy people across ages. Using its own MiXCR run on the 5' RACE reads, TCRdb lists one record per CDR3 protein. Of 730,000 or so distinct CDR3 sequences listed, roughly 44% are singletons. Sequencing was performed on blood. The receptors here all came from a woman aged 60-70 years in good health. The CDR3 runs from the conserved cysteine through the conserved F or W. A D gene is named only where the DNA matches it firmly. Only part of the rows carry a size: once, few, many, or a class if the clone is expanded.

D gene	J gene	clone size	V gene	CDR3 DNA	CDR3 protein
NA	TRBJ2-3	NA	TRBV13	TGTGCCAGCAGCTGCGGTAGGGGATTCACAGATACGCAGTATTTT	CASSCGRGFTDTQYF
NA	TRBJ2-7	few	TRBV3-1	TGTGCCAGCAGCCCAACTCTTGGGGGAGGGGGCAGGCACTACGAGCAGTACTTC	CASSPTLGGGGRHYEQYF
NA	TRBJ2-1	NA	TRBV29-1	TGCAGCGTTGTAGCGACCCTTCTGGAAGCGAAGCAGTTCTTC	CSVVATLLEAKQFF
NA	TRBJ1-3	NA	TRBV29-1	TGCAGCGTTGAAGATAGTGGAAACACCATATATTTT	CSVEDSGNTIYF
NA	TRBJ2-7	NA	TRBV5-1	TGCGCCAGCAGCTTGGTGGGCAGGGAGAACGAGCAGTACTTC	CASSLVGRENEQYF
NA	TRBJ2-1	few	TRBV12-3/TRBV12-4	TGTGCCAGCAGCTTGAACGGGAATGAGCAGTTCTTC	CASSLNGNEQFF
NA	TRBJ2-7	few	TRBV20-1	TGCAGTGCCAACAGGGCGTCCTACGAGCAGTACTTC	CSANRASYEQYF
TRBD1	TRBJ2-7	NA	TRBV6-2/TRBV6-3	TGTGCCAGCCGGGACAGGGGACAAACCTACGAGCAGTACTTC	CASRDRGQTYEQYF
NA	TRBJ2-2	NA	TRBV6-2/TRBV6-3	TGTGCCAGCCGGAGAAGCGGTAAAGCGAACACCGGGGAGCTGTTTTTT	CASRRSGKANTGELFF
NA	TRBJ1-4	once	TRBV7-6	TGTGCCAGCAGCCCCAGTGATCGACCGGGCGGTGAAAAACTGTTTTTT	CASSPSDRPGGEKLFF
TRBD2	TRBJ2-7	many	TRBV29-1	TGCAGCGTTGATACTAGCGGGAGTTACGAGCAGTACTTC	CSVDTSGSYEQYF
TRBD2	TRBJ2-3	NA	TRBV7-2	TGTACCAGCTCAGATAAGCGGGGTGCAGATACGCAGTATTTT	CTSSDKRGADTQYF
NA	TRBJ2-1	few	TRBV11-3	TGTGCCAGCAGCTTAGTCCAGGGTAGGGGGAATGAGCAGTTCTTC	CASSLVQGRGNEQFF
TRBD2	TRBJ2-7	many	TRBV12-3/TRBV12-4	TGTGCCAGCAGTTTGCCGGGACTAGTGGGCGAGCAGTACTTC	CASSLPGLVGEQYF
NA	TRBJ2-5	few	TRBV7-2	TGTGCCAGCAGCCCCCGGACTCCGGGTTCTGAGACCCAGTACTTC	CASSPRTPGSETQYF
NA	TRBJ2-3	many	TRBV24-1	TGTGCCACCAGTGATTATACGGCCGGGGTTACGCAGTATTTT	CATSDYTAGVTQYF
NA	TRBJ2-7	once	TRBV7-9	TGTGCCAACAGCTTAGAGGCGGTATCCTACGAGCAGTACTTC	CANSLEAVSYEQYF
NA	TRBJ1-6	NA	TRBV11-2	TGTGCCAGCAGCCCAGGGGTCGGGTCAGGATCACCCCTCCACTTT	CASSPGVGSGSPLHF
TRBD1	TRBJ1-1	NA	TRBV6-1	TGTGCCAGCAGTGGACAGGGGTTTACTGAAGCTTTCTTT	CASSGQGFTEAFF
NA	TRBJ2-2	few	TRBV12-3/TRBV12-4	TGTGCCAGCAGTTTACAGGGATACACCGGGGAGCTGTTTTTT	CASSLQGYTGELFF
NA	TRBJ2-3	few	TRBV29-1	TGCAGCGTTGAATTTGCGCTAGCGTCCTCGGATACGCAGTATTTT	CSVEFALASSDTQYF
TRBD1	TRBJ2-7	many	TRBV27	TGTGCCACCCGACAGGGTAAGATGGGGTACCACGAGCAGTACTTC	CATRQGKMGYHEQYF
TRBD2	TRBJ2-1	NA	TRBV7-3	TGTGCCAGCAGCTCTGGAAGCGGGACTGAGCAGTTCTTC	CASSSGSGTEQFF
NA	TRBJ2-5	NA	TRBV5-1	TGCGCCAGCAGCTTGAGTTACAGCATACAAGAGACCCAGTACTTC	CASSLSYSIQETQYF
NA	TRBJ1-6	NA	TRBV21-1	TGTGCCAGCAGCAAAAGGGGGCCAGACAATTCACCCCTCCACTTT	CASSKRGPDNSPLHF
NA	TRBJ2-6	NA	TRBV6-2/TRBV6-3	TGTGCCAGCAGTTACGACCCCCCACGGGCAGGGGCCAACGTCCTGACTTTC	CASSYDPPRAGANVLTF
NA	TRBJ2-7	few	TRBV6-2/TRBV6-3	TGTGCCAGCGGACTGAGCGGGCAAGGATACGAGCAGTACTTC	CASGLSGQGYEQYF